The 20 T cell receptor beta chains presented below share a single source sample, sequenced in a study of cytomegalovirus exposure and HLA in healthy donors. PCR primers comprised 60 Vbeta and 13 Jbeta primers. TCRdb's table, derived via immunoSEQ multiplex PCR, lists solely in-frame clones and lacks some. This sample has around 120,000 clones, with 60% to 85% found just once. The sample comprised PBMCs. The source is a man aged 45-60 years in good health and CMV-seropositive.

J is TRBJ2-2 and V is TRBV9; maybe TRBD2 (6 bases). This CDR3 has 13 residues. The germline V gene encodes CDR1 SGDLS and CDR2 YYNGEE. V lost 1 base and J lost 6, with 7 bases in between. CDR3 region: CASSVTGAGELFF. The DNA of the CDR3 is TGTGCCAGCAGCGTAACGGGAGCCGGGGAGCTGTTTTTT.

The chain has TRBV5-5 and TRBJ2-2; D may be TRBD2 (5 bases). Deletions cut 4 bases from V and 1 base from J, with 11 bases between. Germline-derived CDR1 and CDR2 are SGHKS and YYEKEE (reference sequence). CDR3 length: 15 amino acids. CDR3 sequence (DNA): TGTGCCAGCAGCCGTTCGGCGGGGAACACCGGGGAGCTGTTTTTT. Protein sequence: CASSRSAGNTGELFF. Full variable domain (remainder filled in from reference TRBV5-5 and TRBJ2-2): DAGVTQSPTHLIKTRGQQVTLRCSPISGHKSVSWYQQVLGQGPQFIFQYYEKEERGRGNFPDRFSARQFPNYSSELNVNALLLGDSALYLCASSRSAGNTGELFFGEGSRLTVL.

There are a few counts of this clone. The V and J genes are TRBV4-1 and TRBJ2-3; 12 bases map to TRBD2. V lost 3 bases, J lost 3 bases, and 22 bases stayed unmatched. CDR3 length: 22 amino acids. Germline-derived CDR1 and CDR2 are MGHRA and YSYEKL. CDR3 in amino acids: CASSHPGASLAGGLRETDTQYF. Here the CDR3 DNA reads TGCGCCAGCAGCCACCCGGGGGCGAGCCTAGCGGGGGGGCTTAGAGAAACAGATACGCAGTATTTT.

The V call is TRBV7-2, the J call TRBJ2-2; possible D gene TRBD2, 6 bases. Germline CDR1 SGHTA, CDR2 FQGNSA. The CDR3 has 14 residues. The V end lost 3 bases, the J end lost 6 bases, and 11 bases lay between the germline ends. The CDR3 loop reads CASSFTWGAGELFF. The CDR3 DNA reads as TGTGCCAGCAGCTTTACTTGGGGGGCCGGGGAGCTGTTTTTT.

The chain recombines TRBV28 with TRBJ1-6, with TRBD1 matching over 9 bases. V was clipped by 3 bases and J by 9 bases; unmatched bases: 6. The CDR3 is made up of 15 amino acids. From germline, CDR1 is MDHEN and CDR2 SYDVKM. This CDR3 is CASSFRDRAGSPLHF. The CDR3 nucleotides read TGTGCCAGCAGTTTTAGGGACAGGGCCGGTTCACCCCTCCACTTT.

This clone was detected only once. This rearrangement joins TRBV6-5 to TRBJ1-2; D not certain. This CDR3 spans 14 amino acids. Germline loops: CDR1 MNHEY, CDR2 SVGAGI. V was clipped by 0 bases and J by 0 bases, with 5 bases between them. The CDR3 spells CASSYSSPNYGYTF. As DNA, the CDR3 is TGTGCCAGCAGTTACTCGAGTCCTAACTATGGCTACACCTTC.

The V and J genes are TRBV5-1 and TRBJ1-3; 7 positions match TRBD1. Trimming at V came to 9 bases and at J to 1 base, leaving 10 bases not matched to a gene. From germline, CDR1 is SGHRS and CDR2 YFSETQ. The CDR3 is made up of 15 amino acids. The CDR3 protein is CATIDRAGSGNTIYF. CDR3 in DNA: TGCGCCACCATCGACAGGGCGGGATCTGGAAACACCATATATTTT.

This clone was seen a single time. The CDR3 nucleotides read TGTGCCAGCAGTAGTCAGGGGCCTCAGCCCCAGCATTTT. Protein sequence: CASSSQGPQPQHF. The rearrangement uses TRBV5-8 and TRBJ1-5; weak D call: TRBD1 (6 bases). Trimming cost V 5 bases and J 6 bases, with 12 bases left between them. The CDR3 length is 13 residues. Germline lookup yields CDR1 SGHTS and CDR2 YDEGEE.

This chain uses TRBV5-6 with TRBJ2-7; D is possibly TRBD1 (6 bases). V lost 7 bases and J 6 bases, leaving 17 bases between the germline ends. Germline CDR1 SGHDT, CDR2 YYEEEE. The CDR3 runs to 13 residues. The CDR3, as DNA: TGTGCCAGCCTTTACAGGGATACTCGCGAGCAGTACTTC. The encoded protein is CASLYRDTREQYF. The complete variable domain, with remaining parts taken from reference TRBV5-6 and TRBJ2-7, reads DAGVTQSPTHLIKTRGQQVTLRCSPKSGHDTVSWYQQALGQGPQFIFQYYEEEERQRGNFPDRFSGHQFPNYSSELNVNALLLGDSALYLCASLYRDTREQYFGPGTRLTVT.

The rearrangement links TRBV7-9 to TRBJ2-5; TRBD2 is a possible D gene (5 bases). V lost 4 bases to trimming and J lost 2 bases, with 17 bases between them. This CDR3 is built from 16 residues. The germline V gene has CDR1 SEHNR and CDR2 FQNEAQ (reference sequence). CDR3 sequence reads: CASSSYIFSGQETQYF. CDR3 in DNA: TGTGCCAGCAGCTCCTATATCTTCTCGGGGCAAGAGACCCAGTACTTC.

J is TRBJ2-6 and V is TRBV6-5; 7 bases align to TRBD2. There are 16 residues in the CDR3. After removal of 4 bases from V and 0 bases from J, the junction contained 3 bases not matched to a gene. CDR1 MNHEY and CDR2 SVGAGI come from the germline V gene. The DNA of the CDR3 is TGTGCCAGCAGTTCGGGGGGAAACTCTGGGGCCAACGTCCTGACTTTC. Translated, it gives CASSSGGNSGANVLTF.

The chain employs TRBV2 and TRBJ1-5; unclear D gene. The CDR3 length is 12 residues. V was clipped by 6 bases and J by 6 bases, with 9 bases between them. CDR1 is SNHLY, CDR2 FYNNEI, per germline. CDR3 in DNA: TGTGCCAGCAGACAGTCTTCTCAGCCCCAGCATTTT. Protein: CASRQSSQPQHF. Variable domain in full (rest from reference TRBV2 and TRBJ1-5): EPEVTQTPSHQVTQMGQEVILRCVPISNHLYFYWYRQILGQKVEFLVSFYNNEISEKSEIFDDQFSVERPDGSNFTLKIRSTKLEDSAMYFCASRQSSQPQHFGDGTRLSIL.

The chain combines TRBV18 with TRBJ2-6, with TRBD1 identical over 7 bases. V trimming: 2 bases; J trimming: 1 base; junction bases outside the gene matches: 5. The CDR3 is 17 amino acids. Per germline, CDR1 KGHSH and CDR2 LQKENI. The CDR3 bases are TGTGCCAGCTCACCATCAGGGGGAGCGTCTGGGGCCAACGTCCTGACTTTC. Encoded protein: CASSPSGGASGANVLTF.

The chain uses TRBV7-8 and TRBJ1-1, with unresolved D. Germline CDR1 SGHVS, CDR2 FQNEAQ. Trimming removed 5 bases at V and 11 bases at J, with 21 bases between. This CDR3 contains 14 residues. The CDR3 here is CASSTPGTGSLAFF. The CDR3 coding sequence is TGTGCCAGCAGCACCCCCGGCACCGGGTCCCTGGCTTTCTTT.

CDR3 DNA: TGTGCCAGCACCGAATCACCCGGGAGTAACAATGAGCAGTTCTTC. Protein: CASTESPGSNNEQFF. The chain employs TRBV6-5 and TRBJ2-1; TRBD2 might be the D (6 bases). Between the trimmed V and J ends, which lost 7 bases and 5 bases, there was a span of 18 bases. The CDR3 sequence is 15 residues long. Per the germline V gene, CDR1 is MNHEY and CDR2 is SVGAGI.

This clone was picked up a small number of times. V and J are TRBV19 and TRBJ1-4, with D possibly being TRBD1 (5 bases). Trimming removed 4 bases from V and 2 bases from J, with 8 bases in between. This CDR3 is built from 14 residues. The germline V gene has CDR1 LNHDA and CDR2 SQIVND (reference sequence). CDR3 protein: CASSTHRTNEKLFF. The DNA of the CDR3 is TGTGCCAGTAGTACTCACAGGACTAATGAAAAACTGTTTTTT.

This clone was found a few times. The CDR3 coding sequence is TGTGCCAGCAGTTACTCCACAGGGAGAACTAATGAAAAACTGTTTTTT. This encodes CASSYSTGRTNEKLFF. The chain is built from TRBV6-5 and TRBJ1-4; D is perhaps TRBD1 (6 bases). In germline, CDR1 is MNHEY, CDR2 SVGAGI. The CDR3 is 16 amino acids. Trimming took off 0 bases at V and 1 base at J, with 9 bases between the two ends.

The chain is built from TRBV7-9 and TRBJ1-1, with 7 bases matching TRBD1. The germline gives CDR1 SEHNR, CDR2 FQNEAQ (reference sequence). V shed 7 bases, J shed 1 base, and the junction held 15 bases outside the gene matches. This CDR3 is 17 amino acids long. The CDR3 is CASIIGGTARSNTEAFF. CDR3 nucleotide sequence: TGTGCCAGCATCATAGGGGGGACAGCGAGATCGAACACTGAAGCTTTCTTT.

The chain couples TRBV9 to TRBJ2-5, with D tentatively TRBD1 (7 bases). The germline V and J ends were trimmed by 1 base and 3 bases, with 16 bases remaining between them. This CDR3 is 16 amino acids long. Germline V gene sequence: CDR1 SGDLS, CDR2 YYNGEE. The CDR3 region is CASSVPSGGTEETQYF. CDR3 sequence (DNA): TGTGCCAGCAGCGTACCCTCCGGAGGGACAGAAGAGACCCAGTACTTC.

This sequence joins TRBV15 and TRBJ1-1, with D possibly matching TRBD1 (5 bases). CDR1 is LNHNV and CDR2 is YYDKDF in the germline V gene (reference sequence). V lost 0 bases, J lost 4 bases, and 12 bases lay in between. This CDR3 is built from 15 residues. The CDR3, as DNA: TGTGCCACCAGCAGAGATTTGGGGCTTGGCACTGAAGCTTTCTTT. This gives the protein CATSRDLGLGTEAFF.